This is a list of T cell receptor beta chains from one sample in a study of post-analysis software for immune sequencing data. TCRdb recomputed calls from the PCR reads with MiXCR, one row per CDR3 protein. The sample carries over 700,000 distinct CDR3 sequences, just under 30% recorded once. Sequencing input: blood. The receptors originated from a girl between 10 and 17 years old with multiple sclerosis. Both conserved end residues are part of each CDR3. A D gene is named only where the DNA matches it firmly. Size values are once, few and many counts, or a class for expanded clones, and some rows have none.

clone size: .
V gene: TRBV7-2
J gene: TRBJ2-7
D gene: TRBD1
CDR3 protein: CASRQGLAYEQYF
CDR3 DNA: TGTGCCAGCCGACAGGGGCTGGCCTACGAGCAGTACTTC

clone size: few
V gene: TRBV9
J gene: TRBJ2-7
D gene: .
CDR3 protein: CASSVLGGSPDEQYF
CDR3 DNA: TGTGCCAGCAGCGTATTAGGAGGGAGTCCAGACGAGCAGTACTTC

clone size: few
V gene: TRBV20-1
J gene: TRBJ2-3
D gene: .
CDR3 protein: CSARGGWDRQYF
CDR3 DNA: TGCAGTGCTAGGGGAGGTTGGGACCGGCAGTATTTT

clone size: .
V gene: TRBV12-3/TRBV12-4
J gene: TRBJ2-1
D gene: TRBD1
CDR3 protein: CASSPGQGHEQFF
CDR3 DNA: TGTGCCAGCAGTCCGGGACAGGGGCATGAGCAGTTCTTC

clone size: .
V gene: TRBV20-1
J gene: TRBJ1-5
D gene: .
CDR3 protein: CSAGGQLDQPQHF
CDR3 DNA: TGCAGTGCCGGCGGACAGCTAGATCAGCCCCAGCATTTT

clone size: few
V gene: TRBV20-1
J gene: TRBJ2-7
D gene: TRBD2
CDR3 protein: CSATGLAGGPVIEQYF
CDR3 DNA: TGCAGTGCTACAGGACTAGCGGGAGGGCCGGTCATCGAGCAGTACTTC

clone size: .
V gene: TRBV20-1
J gene: TRBJ2-5
D gene: TRBD1
CDR3 protein: CSATLGTGSGETQYF
CDR3 DNA: TGCAGTGCCACCCTGGGGACAGGTAGTGGAGAGACCCAGTACTTC

clone size: many
V gene: TRBV7-9
J gene: TRBJ1-5
D gene: .
CDR3 protein: CASSLDYFGTATPQHF
CDR3 DNA: TGTGCCAGCAGCTTAGATTACTTTGGCACCGCGACGCCCCAGCATTTT

clone size: .
V gene: TRBV7-2
J gene: TRBJ2-3
D gene: .
CDR3 protein: CASSLAGQYTDTQYF
CDR3 DNA: TGTGCCAGCAGCTTAGCGGGGCAGTACACAGATACGCAGTATTTT

clone size: .
V gene: TRBV5-5
J gene: TRBJ2-3
D gene: .
CDR3 protein: CASSFGGGRTDTQYF
CDR3 DNA: TGTGCCAGCAGCTTTGGAGGGGGCCGGACAGATACGCAGTATTTT

clone size: .
V gene: TRBV7-2
J gene: TRBJ1-2
D gene: TRBD1
CDR3 protein: CASSFGQGWNGYTF
CDR3 DNA: TGTGCCAGCAGCTTCGGACAGGGGTGGAATGGCTACACCTTC

clone size: .
V gene: TRBV20-1
J gene: TRBJ2-1
D gene: TRBD2
CDR3 protein: CSARLAGEREQFF
CDR3 DNA: TGCAGTGCTAGACTAGCGGGAGAACGAGAGCAGTTCTTC

clone size: .
V gene: TRBV20-1
J gene: TRBJ2-2
D gene: .
CDR3 protein: CSARDYRVTGELFF
CDR3 DNA: TGCAGTGCTAGAGATTATAGGGTCACCGGGGAGCTGTTTTTT

clone size: .
V gene: TRBV20-1
J gene: TRBJ2-7
D gene: TRBD1
CDR3 protein: CSARDYRGQIYEQYF
CDR3 DNA: TGCAGTGCTAGAGACTACAGGGGCCAAATCTACGAGCAGTACTTC

clone size: few
V gene: TRBV6-6
J gene: TRBJ2-7
D gene: TRBD1
CDR3 protein: CASTEGGTGRHEQYF
CDR3 DNA: TGTGCCAGCACCGAGGGCGGGACAGGGCGCCACGAGCAGTACTTC

clone size: few
V gene: TRBV6-6
J gene: TRBJ1-6
D gene: .
CDR3 protein: CASTPSQVYNSPLHF
CDR3 DNA: TGTGCCAGCACCCCCAGCCAGGTTTATAATTCACCCCTCCACTTT

clone size: few
V gene: TRBV20-1
J gene: TRBJ2-1
D gene: .
CDR3 protein: CSAERGGASYNEQFF
CDR3 DNA: TGCAGTGCTGAGAGAGGGGGGGCCTCCTACAATGAGCAGTTCTTC

clone size: few
V gene: TRBV5-1
J gene: TRBJ2-5
D gene: TRBD2
CDR3 protein: CASSARLAGEVGETQYF
CDR3 DNA: TGCGCCAGCAGCGCGCGACTAGCGGGGGAGGTCGGAGAGACCCAGTACTTC

clone size: .
V gene: TRBV7-2
J gene: TRBJ2-2
D gene: .
CDR3 protein: CASSPLTGMTGELFF
CDR3 DNA: TGTGCCAGCAGCCCCCTCACGGGAATGACCGGGGAGCTGTTTTTT

clone size: .
V gene: TRBV25-1
J gene: TRBJ1-2
D gene: TRBD1
CDR3 protein: CASRQGPEYGYTF
CDR3 DNA: TGTGCCAGCAGACAGGGGCCGGAATATGGCTACACCTTC

clone size: .
V gene: TRBV5-1
J gene: TRBJ2-3
D gene: .
CDR3 protein: CASSFEGRANGADTQYF
CDR3 DNA: TGCGCCAGCAGCTTTGAGGGACGCGCGAATGGGGCAGATACGCAGTATTTT

clone size: .
V gene: TRBV7-2
J gene: TRBJ2-2
D gene: TRBD2
CDR3 protein: CASSPSGSVTGELFF
CDR3 DNA: TGTGCCAGCAGCCCAAGCGGGAGCGTCACCGGGGAGCTGTTTTTT

clone size: .
V gene: TRBV12-3/TRBV12-4
J gene: TRBJ1-5
D gene: .
CDR3 protein: CASTQAYSNQPQHF
CDR3 DNA: TGTGCCAGCACCCAAGCTTATAGCAATCAGCCCCAGCATTTT

clone size: .
V gene: TRBV15
J gene: TRBJ2-3
D gene: .
CDR3 protein: CATSFRITSEGTDTQYF
CDR3 DNA: TGTGCCACCAGCTTTCGGATCACCTCGGAGGGCACAGATACGCAGTATTTT

clone size: .
V gene: TRBV7-9
J gene: TRBJ1-2
D gene: .
CDR3 protein: CASSPYGARRYDGYTF
CDR3 DNA: TGTGCCAGCAGCCCTTACGGAGCGAGGCGGTATGATGGCTACACCTTC

clone size: few
V gene: TRBV9
J gene: TRBJ2-5
D gene: .
CDR3 protein: CASSVTTRETQYF
CDR3 DNA: TGTGCCAGCAGCGTAACGACACGAGAGACCCAGTACTTC

clone size: .
V gene: TRBV15
J gene: TRBJ2-7
D gene: .
CDR3 protein: CATSRDFLGEQYF
CDR3 DNA: TGTGCCACCAGCAGAGATTTCTTAGGCGAGCAGTACTTC

clone size: .
V gene: TRBV28
J gene: TRBJ2-5
D gene: .
CDR3 protein: CASRRRDMTFQETQYF
CDR3 DNA: TGTGCCAGCAGGCGCCGGGACATGACCTTCCAAGAGACCCAGTACTTC

clone size: .
V gene: TRBV29-1
J gene: TRBJ2-3
D gene: TRBD1
CDR3 protein: CSVADRDFTDTQYF
CDR3 DNA: TGCAGCGTGGCGGACAGGGACTTCACAGATACGCAGTATTTT

clone size: .
V gene: TRBV4-3
J gene: TRBJ1-4
D gene: .
CDR3 protein: CASSQKDATNEKLFF
CDR3 DNA: TGCGCCAGCAGCCAAAAAGATGCAACTAATGAAAAACTGTTTTTT

clone size: .
V gene: TRBV5-1
J gene: TRBJ2-5
D gene: .
CDR3 protein: CASSLGRRRETQYF
CDR3 DNA: TGCGCCAGCAGCTTGGGTCGTAGGAGAGAGACCCAGTACTTC

clone size: few
V gene: TRBV15
J gene: TRBJ1-4
D gene: .
CDR3 protein: CATSIFVGNEKLFF
CDR3 DNA: TGTGCCACCAGCATTTTCGTCGGGAATGAAAAACTGTTTTTT

clone size: few
V gene: TRBV9
J gene: TRBJ2-7
D gene: TRBD2
CDR3 protein: CASSPSGGRTYEQYF
CDR3 DNA: TGTGCCAGCAGCCCCAGCGGGGGTCGGACCTACGAGCAGTACTTC

clone size: few
V gene: TRBV29-1
J gene: TRBJ1-2
D gene: .
CDR3 protein: CSVGAYGGYTF
CDR3 DNA: TGCAGCGTTGGGGCATACGGCGGCTACACCTTC

clone size: .
V gene: TRBV10-3
J gene: TRBJ1-5
D gene: .
CDR3 protein: CAISGDRTDSNQPQHF
CDR3 DNA: TGTGCCATCAGTGGAGACAGGACGGATAGCAATCAGCCCCAGCATTTT

clone size: many
V gene: TRBV6-5
J gene: TRBJ1-2
D gene: .
CDR3 protein: CASSYAGTDGYTF
CDR3 DNA: TGTGCCAGCAGTTACGCGGGAACGGATGGCTACACCTTC

clone size: .
V gene: TRBV10-1
J gene: TRBJ2-7
D gene: .
CDR3 protein: CASSESPGPLPHEQYF
CDR3 DNA: TGCGCCAGCAGTGAAAGTCCAGGGCCTCTTCCCCATGAGCAGTACTTC

clone size: .
V gene: TRBV28
J gene: TRBJ1-5
D gene: .
CDR3 protein: CASSFLRTEPLNQPQHF
CDR3 DNA: TGTGCCAGCAGTTTCCTAAGGACGGAACCCCTCAATCAGCCCCAGCATTTT

clone size: many
V gene: TRBV4-3
J gene: TRBJ2-5
D gene: .
CDR3 protein: CASSQGTLKGETQYF
CDR3 DNA: TGCGCCAGCAGCCAAGGGACTCTCAAAGGGGAGACCCAGTACTTC

clone size: few
V gene: TRBV28
J gene: TRBJ2-3
D gene: TRBD1
CDR3 protein: CASRRTGGSSSTDTQYF
CDR3 DNA: TGTGCCAGCAGGAGGACAGGGGGCTCCTCTAGCACAGATACGCAGTATTTT

clone size: .
V gene: TRBV7-9
J gene: TRBJ2-7
D gene: .
CDR3 protein: CASSGEGPEQYF
CDR3 DNA: TGTGCCAGCTCCGGAGAGGGTCCCGAGCAGTACTTC

clone size: .
V gene: TRBV7-2
J gene: TRBJ2-3
D gene: TRBD2
CDR3 protein: CASILQAGGSTDTQYF
CDR3 DNA: TGTGCCAGCATCCTTCAAGCGGGGGGGTCCACAGATACGCAGTATTTT

clone size: .
V gene: TRBV2
J gene: TRBJ1-4
D gene: .
CDR3 protein: CASREQETNEKLFF
CDR3 DNA: TGTGCCAGCAGAGAACAGGAAACTAATGAAAAACTGTTTTTT

clone size: .
V gene: TRBV6-2/TRBV6-3
J gene: TRBJ1-5
D gene: .
CDR3 protein: CATTKPTGLVRRHF
CDR3 DNA: TGTGCCACCACCAAACCCACAGGGTTGGTCCGGAGGCATTTT

clone size: few
V gene: TRBV20-1
J gene: TRBJ1-1
D gene: .
CDR3 protein: CSASGPWGENTEAFF
CDR3 DNA: TGCAGTGCTAGTGGCCCGTGGGGGGAGAACACTGAAGCTTTCTTT

clone size: .
V gene: TRBV5-1
J gene: TRBJ2-3
D gene: TRBD1
CDR3 protein: CASKVGQGTDTQYF
CDR3 DNA: TGCGCCAGCAAAGTGGGACAGGGAACAGATACGCAGTATTTT

clone size: many
V gene: TRBV7-9
J gene: TRBJ2-7
D gene: .
CDR3 protein: CASSPAPLREQYF
CDR3 DNA: TGTGCCAGCAGCCCTGCCCCCCTTAGAGAGCAGTACTTC

clone size: many
V gene: TRBV7-2
J gene: TRBJ2-3
D gene: TRBD2
CDR3 protein: CASSNRLAVTDTQYF
CDR3 DNA: TGTGCCAGCAGCAATAGACTAGCGGTCACAGATACGCAGTATTTT

clone size: few
V gene: TRBV7-8
J gene: TRBJ2-6
D gene: .
CDR3 protein: CASSLPRDGSGANVLTF
CDR3 DNA: TGTGCCAGCAGCTTACCTAGGGACGGGTCTGGGGCCAACGTCCTGACTTTC

clone size: .
V gene: TRBV11-2
J gene: TRBJ1-5
D gene: .
CDR3 protein: CASSLGGTRRPQHF
CDR3 DNA: TGTGCCAGCAGCTTAGGGGGGACGCGACGGCCCCAGCATTTT

clone size: many
V gene: TRBV7-2
J gene: TRBJ2-5
D gene: .
CDR3 protein: CASSLDGGRETQYF
CDR3 DNA: TGTGCCAGCAGCTTAGACGGGGGTCGGGAGACCCAGTACTTC